These T cell receptor beta chains were read from a single sample in a study of T cells after yellow fever vaccination. One entry per CDR3 protein results from TCRdb running MiXCR on the 5' RACE reads. Counted here are 250,000 to 400,000 distinct CDR3 sequences, about 4% occurring once; the ten biggest clones make up 20% to 25%. Sequences were derived from PBMCs, sampled 5 days after the yellow fever booster vaccination. These receptors all come from a young man who received the YFV17D yellow fever vaccine. CDR3s include the opening cysteine and the closing phenylalanine or tryptophan. A D gene is named only where the DNA matches it firmly. For some rows the clone size is stated as once, few or many, or as a class when expanded; others skip it.

TRBJ1-5	-	TRBV7-2	-	CASSPAKRARGHGNQPQHF	TGTGCCAGCAGCCCCGCAAAGAGGGCCAGGGGTCATGGCAATCAGCCCCAGCATTTT
TRBJ2-1	-	TRBV12-3/TRBV12-4	many	CASSLPAAGEAFF	TGTGCCAGCAGTTTGCCCGCCGCAGGGGAGGCGTTCTTC
TRBJ1-5	TRBD1	TRBV6-2/TRBV6-3	many	CASSAGQNSNQPQHF	TGTGCCAGCAGCGCGGGACAGAATAGCAATCAGCCCCAGCATTTT
TRBJ1-1	-	TRBV7-9	few	CASSLAFRNEAFF	TGTGCCAGCAGCTTAGCGTTCCGTAATGAAGCTTTCTTT
TRBJ2-3	-	TRBV20-1	-	CSASRALDTQYF	TGCAGTGCTAGCCGGGCCCTAGATACGCAGTATTTT
TRBJ2-1	TRBD2	TRBV3-1	few	CASSLRLAGASYNEQFF	TGTGCCAGCAGCCTAAGACTAGCGGGGGCCTCCTACAATGAGCAGTTCTTC
TRBJ2-2	TRBD1	TRBV7-6	many	CASSFGQGAHGELFF	TGTGCCAGCAGCTTCGGACAGGGGGCGCACGGGGAGCTGTTTTTT
TRBJ2-4	-	TRBV5-1	many	CASSLGQNLAKNIQYF	TGCGCCAGCAGCTTGGGCCAGAACTTAGCCAAAAACATTCAGTACTTC
TRBJ2-5	TRBD2	TRBV11-2	many	CASGGGETQYF	TGTGCCTCCGGGGGGGGAGAGACCCAGTACTTC
TRBJ2-7	-	TRBV20-1	many	CSARSAVSYEQYF	TGCAGTGCTAGGAGTGCGGTCTCCTACGAGCAGTACTTC
TRBJ2-7	TRBD2	TRBV6-6	few	CASTPGGSSYEQYF	TGTGCCAGCACCCCGGGAGGGAGCTCCTACGAGCAGTACTTC
TRBJ1-1	TRBD1	TRBV4-3	-	CASSPGGFSTEAFF	TGCGCCAGCAGCCCAGGGGGGTTTTCCACTGAAGCTTTCTTT
TRBJ1-2	TRBD1	TRBV7-2	-	CASSWKTGQGNGYTF	TGTGCCAGCAGCTGGAAAACTGGACAGGGGAACGGCTACACCTTC
TRBJ1-6	TRBD1	TRBV6-5	few	CASRPGTGSRNSPLHF	TGTGCCAGCAGACCAGGGACAGGGAGCCGAAATTCACCCCTCCACTTT
TRBJ2-7	-	TRBV6-6	-	CASSYPGAYEQYF	TGTGCCAGCAGTTACCCGGGGGCCTACGAGCAGTACTTC
TRBJ2-5	TRBD2	TRBV7-2	many	CAMRLAGEKTQYF	TGTGCCATGCGACTAGCGGGGGAAAAGACCCAGTACTTC
TRBJ2-5	TRBD1	TRBV29-1	-	CSVELPDRAGETQYF	TGCAGCGTTGAACTACCGGACAGGGCGGGCGAGACCCAGTACTTC
TRBJ2-2	TRBD1	TRBV5-5	many	CASSLDPGTVNTGELFF	TGTGCCAGCAGCCTAGACCCCGGGACAGTAAACACCGGGGAGCTGTTTTTT
TRBJ2-3	-	TRBV7-9	-	CASRPQGSTDTQYF	TGTGCCAGCAGGCCACAGGGTTCCACAGATACGCAGTATTTT
TRBJ2-2	-	TRBV2	-	CASSDFVGANTGELFF	TGTGCCAGCAGTGATTTCGTGGGGGCGAACACCGGGGAGCTGTTTTTT
TRBJ2-7	-	TRBV4-3	few	CASSQEAGMGEQYF	TGCGCCAGCAGCCAAGAGGCAGGAATGGGTGAGCAGTACTTC
TRBJ2-5	TRBD1	TRBV5-1	-	CASSGGQSETQYF	TGCGCCAGCAGCGGGGGACAGTCCGAGACCCAGTACTTC
TRBJ2-5	-	TRBV29-1	many	CSGGLSGETQYF	TGCAGCGGTGGACTCTCAGGGGAGACCCAGTACTTC
TRBJ1-2	TRBD1	TRBV4-1	-	CASSHLQGIYYGYTF	TGCGCCAGCAGCCACCTACAGGGGATTTACTATGGCTACACCTTC
TRBJ1-1	-	TRBV29-1	few	CSVPLHKKNTEAFF	TGCAGCGTCCCATTACACAAAAAGAACACTGAAGCTTTCTTT
TRBJ1-4	-	TRBV4-2	-	CASSQPGRGRLNEKLFF	TGTGCCAGCAGCCAACCCGGGCGGGGGAGGCTTAATGAAAAACTGTTTTTT
TRBJ2-1	TRBD1	TRBV12-3/TRBV12-4	few	CASRRQGLDEQFF	TGTGCCAGCAGGCGACAGGGGCTGGATGAGCAGTTCTTC
TRBJ2-3	TRBD2	TRBV20-1	-	CSASTGLAHADTQYF	TGCAGTGCTAGTACGGGACTAGCTCACGCAGATACGCAGTATTTT
TRBJ2-3	-	TRBV7-2	few	CASSLAAGNLGDTQYF	TGTGCCAGCAGCTTAGCGGCGGGGAACCTCGGAGATACGCAGTATTTT
TRBJ2-5	-	TRBV11-2	-	CASSLGLGYQETQYF	TGTGCCAGCAGCTTAGGCCTAGGGTACCAAGAGACCCAGTACTTC
TRBJ1-1	TRBD1	TRBV6-2/TRBV6-3	many	CASSYLTGGYTEAFF	TGTGCCAGCAGTTACCTGACAGGGGGGTACACTGAAGCTTTCTTT
TRBJ1-5	-	TRBV10-3	-	CAIRAFRPSNQPQHF	TGTGCCATCAGAGCTTTTAGGCCTAGCAATCAGCCCCAGCATTTT
TRBJ2-1	-	TRBV25-1	many	CASSDRQKNNEQFF	TGTGCCAGCAGTGACAGACAGAAAAACAATGAGCAGTTCTTC
TRBJ2-3	TRBD2	TRBV24-1	few	CATSLAGGPRYF	TGTGCCACCAGTTTAGCGGGGGGGCCCAGGTATTTT
TRBJ2-7	-	TRBV7-6	-	CASSSFTEWYF	TGTGCCAGCAGCTCCTTCACTGAATGGTACTTC
TRBJ1-2	-	TRBV12-3/TRBV12-4	few	CASSLSGNHGYTF	TGTGCCAGCAGTTTGTCTGGGAATCATGGCTACACCTTC
TRBJ2-5	TRBD1	TRBV10-1	many	CASSESKQGNAETQYF	TGCGCCAGCAGTGAGTCTAAACAGGGGAATGCGGAGACCCAGTACTTC
TRBJ1-5	-	TRBV5-1	few	CASSLGREGQPQHF	TGCGCCAGCAGCTTGGGGCGGGAAGGTCAGCCCCAGCATTTT
TRBJ2-3	TRBD1	TRBV5-1	many	CASRLQTGGTDTQYF	TGCGCCAGCAGGCTTCAAACAGGGGGGACAGATACGCAGTATTTT
TRBJ1-2	-	TRBV5-1	many	CASSLEDERGYTF	TGCGCCAGCAGCTTGGAGGACGAAAGGGGCTACACCTTC